Below are 9 T cell receptor beta chains sequenced from a single sample in a study of blood T cell repertoires in COVID-19. The table came from immunoSEQ multiplex PCR; TCRdb's copy has only in-frame clones and leaves some out. Of approximately 170,000 clones in the sample, around four fifths were seen once. Sequencing was done on a sample of peripheral blood. All receptors derive from a woman aged 80 or older with COVID-19, enrolled during active disease.

As DNA, the CDR3 is TGTGCCATCAGTGAGTCGATAGTTCGCGGGGGGAACCCAGATACGCAGTATTTT. Translation gives CAISESIVRGGNPDTQYF. The chain has TRBV10-3 and TRBJ2-3; 8 nucleotides agree with TRBD2. The CDR3 runs 18 residues. CDR1 is ENHRY and CDR2 is SYGVKD in the germline V gene. J gave up 4 bases and V 0 bases, and 12 bases lay outside the gene matches.

A single count supports this clone. The chain employs TRBV2 and TRBJ2-4; 8 nucleotides agree with TRBD1. Unmatched junction bases numbered 1, after V lost 5 bases and J lost 7 bases. CDR1 SNHLY and CDR2 FYNNEI come from the germline V gene. The CDR3 sequence is 12 residues long. CDR3 sequence: CASSRQGNIQYF. For the CDR3, the DNA is TGTGCCAGCAGTAGACAGGGGAACATTCAGTACTTC.

V and J are TRBV7-3 and TRBJ2-2; 13 bases fit TRBD2. Germline assignment: CDR1 SGHTA and CDR2 FQGTGA. J lost 10 bases, V lost 5 bases, and 4 bases had no gene match. The CDR3 consists of 14 residues. The CDR3 loop is CASSRGTSGEELFF. CDR3 DNA: TGTGCCAGCAGCAGAGGGACTAGCGGGGAGGAGCTGTTTTTT.

This sequence joins TRBV19 and TRBJ2-7; 8 bases are a match to TRBD2. J was trimmed by 0 bases and V by 1 base; bases with no gene match: 2. From germline, CDR1 is LNHDA and CDR2 SQIVND (reference sequence). The CDR3 has 15 amino acids. The CDR3 loop reads CASSIGLAGSYEQYF. CDR3 bases: TGTGCCAGTAGTATAGGGCTAGCGGGCTCCTACGAGCAGTACTTC.

This clone has a handful of counts. The chain combines TRBV9 with TRBJ1-1, with no clear D. CDR3 length: 12 residues. V was shortened by 3 bases and J by 7 bases, with 10 bases between the two germline ends. Germline values: CDR1 SGDLS, CDR2 YYNGEE. The CDR3 loop is CASSGSTYEAFF. For the CDR3, the DNA is TGTGCCAGCAGCGGATCCACCTATGAAGCTTTCTTT.

The chain links TRBV2 to TRBJ1-2; D unresolved. The germline V and J ends were trimmed by 5 bases and 4 bases, with 8 bases remaining between them. Germline loops: CDR1 SNHLY, CDR2 FYNNEI. The CDR3 has 12 amino acids. CDR3 in amino acids: CASSIGVYGYTF. The CDR3 DNA reads TGTGCCAGCAGTATCGGGGTCTATGGCTACACCTTC.

This clone was seen more than once but under ten times. The chain recombines TRBV5-5 with TRBJ2-7; 8 bases agree with TRBD1. Per the germline V gene, CDR1 is SGHKS and CDR2 is YYEKEE (reference sequence). The CDR3 runs 13 residues. Germline trimming cut 2 bases from V and 3 bases from J; bases unmatched to any gene: 1. CDR3 protein: CASSFGTGYEQYF. In DNA form, the CDR3 reads TGTGCCAGCAGCTTCGGGACAGGCTACGAGCAGTACTTC.

The chain uses TRBV5-4 and TRBJ2-3; 7 bases match TRBD2. The CDR3 has 19 residues. V lost 3 bases, J lost 5 bases, and 21 bases stayed unmatched. Germline values: CDR1 SGHNT, CDR2 YYREEE (reference sequence). As DNA, the CDR3 is TGTGCCAGCAGCTCCCGGTGGTCCGGGGCGGGAGCCAGCGGAGATACGCAGTATTTT. It specifies CASSSRWSGAGASGDTQYF.

The chain carries TRBV18 and TRBJ2-7; 9 bases map to TRBD1. CDR3 length equals 15 residues. Unmatched junction bases numbered 4, after V lost 4 bases and J lost 0 bases. Per germline, CDR1 KGHSH and CDR2 LQKENI. CDR3 in amino acids: CASSQQGALSYEQYF. The CDR3 DNA follows: TGTGCCAGCTCACAACAGGGGGCTCTCTCCTACGAGCAGTACTTC.